Shown below are 20 T cell receptor beta chains from a single sample sequenced in a study of blood T cell repertoires in COVID-19. Profiled with immunoSEQ multiplex PCR; TCRdb holds only in-frame clones, not every one. The profile shows tens of thousands of clones, over 75% of them singletons. Input material: peripheral blood. These receptor sequences come from a human donor in a cohort sampled during active COVID-19.

In this sample, this clone turned up a few times. The chain joins TRBV12-3 or TRBV12-4 to TRBJ1-2, with D perhaps matching TRBD1 (6 bases). The CDR3 extends over 13 amino acids. V was clipped by 6 bases and J by 7 bases, with 15 bases between them. CDR3 sequence reads: CASSLRGGLGYTF. The CDR3 nucleotides are TGTGCCAGCAGCCTAAGGGGGGGGCTTGGCTACACCTTC.

The rearrangement joins TRBV9 to TRBJ2-7; 9 nucleotides align to TRBD1. V gave up 0 bases and J gave up 6 bases; unmatched junction bases: 10. Germline V gives CDR1 SGDLS, CDR2 YYNGEE. There are 16 residues in the CDR3. The CDR3 nucleotides read TGTGCCAGCAGCGTAGCTACAGGGGACAGGGCTAGCGAGCAGTACTTC. Protein: CASSVATGDRASEQYF.

The chain employs TRBV4-1 and TRBJ1-2; TRBD1 matches 8 bases. Per the germline V gene, CDR1 is MGHRA and CDR2 is YSYEKL. V shed 0 bases, J shed 5 bases, and the junction held 20 bases outside the gene matches. This CDR3 comprises 20 residues. The CDR3 sequence is CASSQDLPRDRRYRGYGYTF. DNA for the CDR3: TGCGCCAGCAGCCAAGACCTTCCTCGGGACAGGCGATATAGGGGGTATGGCTACACCTTC.

The chain joins TRBV3-1 (or the pseudogene TRBV3-2) to TRBJ2-7; D uncertain. This CDR3 is built from 13 residues. V was clipped by 4 bases and J by 0 bases, with 7 bases between them. In germline, CDR1 is LGHDT, CDR2 YNNKEL (reference sequence). The CDR3 loop reads CASSPTVSYEQYF. Written as DNA, the CDR3 is TGTGCCAGCAGCCCCACAGTCTCCTACGAGCAGTACTTC.

This clone came up once. The genes are TRBV7-6 and TRBJ2-3; 13 bases agree with TRBD2. V lost 5 bases, J lost 5 bases, and 13 bases stayed unmatched. CDR3 length: 18 residues. Per the germline V gene, CDR1 is SGHVS and CDR2 is FNYEAQ. CDR3 coding DNA: TGTGCCAGCAGCCAGTCCATCCTGACTAGCGGGAGGATAGATACGCAGTATTTT. Residues: CASSQSILTSGRIDTQYF.

This rearrangement joins TRBV3-1 (or the pseudogene TRBV3-2) to TRBJ2-5; possible D gene TRBD2, 7 bases. The CDR3 length is 14 residues. Germline CDR1 and CDR2: LGHDT and YNNKEL (reference sequence). V lost 0 bases to trimming and J lost 5 bases, with 10 bases between them. CDR3 loop: CASSQEGGGETQYF. DNA of the CDR3: TGTGCCAGCAGCCAAGAGGGAGGGGGGGAGACCCAGTACTTC.

The genes are TRBV6-6 and TRBJ1-2; D may be TRBD1 (6 bases). This CDR3 has 15 residues. CDR1 is MNHNY and CDR2 is SVGAGI in the germline V gene (reference sequence). Trimming removed 6 bases from V and 0 bases from J, with 14 bases in between. The CDR3 sequence: CASRGGQRANYGYTF. Here the CDR3 DNA reads TGTGCCAGCAGGGGGGGGCAGCGAGCTAACTATGGCTACACCTTC.

This clone was seen just once. This chain uses TRBV7-3 with TRBJ1-5, with D uncertain. The V and J ends lost 3 bases and 6 bases respectively, with 9 bases between them. The CDR3 has 13 residues. CDR1 and CDR2 (germline): SGHTA, FQGTGA. CDR3 DNA: TGTGCCAGCAGCTTGAAGGGAGGTCAGCCCCAGCATTTT. This encodes CASSLKGGQPQHF.

The V gene is TRBV29-1, the J gene TRBJ1-1; 9 bases map to TRBD1. In germline, CDR1 is SQVTM, CDR2 ANQGSEA. The CDR3 extends over 17 amino acids. The trim removed 6 bases at V and 3 bases at J, leaving 17 bases unmatched. The CDR3 spells CSVPRGDRGNLDTEAFF. The CDR3 DNA sequence: TGCAGCGTACCCAGGGGTGACAGGGGGAACCTCGACACTGAAGCTTTCTTT.

V gene TRBV7-8 combines with J gene TRBJ2-7; D perhaps matches TRBD2 (6 bases). Germline V lookup: CDR1 SGHVS, CDR2 FQNEAQ. The CDR3 sequence is 14 residues long. Trimming cost V 4 bases and J 2 bases, with 12 bases left between them. CDR3 sequence (DNA): TGTGCCAGCAGCTACGGGACTCCGACCTACGAGCAGTACTTC. It translates to CASSYGTPTYEQYF.

The chain links TRBV3-1 (or the pseudogene TRBV3-2) to TRBJ2-7; 9 bases line up with TRBD2. Germline values: CDR1 LGHDT, CDR2 YNNKEL (reference sequence). V trimming: 4 bases; J trimming: 2 bases; junction bases outside the gene matches: 3. The length of the CDR3 is 14 residues. The CDR3 nucleotides are TGTGCCAGCAGCCCAGCGGGGGGTACCTACGAGCAGTACTTC. This codes for CASSPAGGTYEQYF.

The rearrangement uses TRBV7-9 and TRBJ1-5; D is undetermined. In germline, CDR1 is SEHNR, CDR2 FQNEAQ (reference sequence). Trimming stripped 3 bases from V and 0 bases from J, with 9 bases between. The CDR3 has 15 residues. The CDR3 sequence: CASSFEGDSNQPQHF. The CDR3 region has the DNA TGTGCCAGCAGCTTTGAGGGAGATAGCAATCAGCCCCAGCATTTT.

This rearrangement joins TRBV6-6 to TRBJ2-3, with 8 positions matching TRBD2. CDR3 length: 15 residues. V gave up 5 bases and J gave up 4 bases; unmatched junction bases: 8. The germline gives CDR1 MNHNY, CDR2 SVGAGI (reference sequence). CDR3 nucleotides: TGTGCCAGCAGTGACCGGACTAGCTCGCCAGATACGCAGTATTTT. Translated: CASSDRTSSPDTQYF.

The rearrangement uses TRBV19 and TRBJ2-3; TRBD2 matches 8 bases. The CDR3 has 15 amino acids. V gave up 2 bases and J gave up 3 bases; unmatched junction bases: 4. The germline V gene has CDR1 LNHDA and CDR2 SQIVND (reference sequence). The CDR3 nucleotides are TGTGCCAGTAGTATAATCGGGGGGGCGACAGATACGCAGTATTTT. The encoded protein is CASSIIGGATDTQYF. Full variable domain (rest looked up from reference TRBV19 and TRBJ2-3): DGGITQSPKYLFRKEGQNVTLSCEQNLNHDAMYWYRQDPGQGLRLIYYSQIVNDFQKGDIAEGYSVSREKKESFPLTVTSAQKNPTAFYLCASSIIGGATDTQYFGPGTRLTVL.

The CDR3 here is CASSPGQGLAYEQYF. DNA of the CDR3: TGCGCCAGCAGCCCGGGACAGGGATTAGCGTACGAGCAGTACTTC. The V call is TRBV5-1, the J call TRBJ2-7, with TRBD1 identical over 9 bases. This CDR3 spans 15 amino acids. Germline CDR1 SGHRS, CDR2 YFSETQ. With 4 bases clipped from V and 4 bases from J, the junction kept 9 bases outside the gene matches.

The V and J genes are TRBV5-6 and TRBJ2-1; maybe TRBD2 (5 bases). Per the germline V gene, CDR1 is SGHDT and CDR2 is YYEEEE. V lost 1 base, J lost 3 bases, and 14 bases lay in between. The CDR3 totals 16 residues. The DNA of the CDR3 is TGTGCCAGCAGCTTGTCCTTGTACGGGAACTACAATGAGCAGTTCTTC. This sequence encodes CASSLSLYGNYNEQFF.

The V call is TRBV5-6, the J call TRBJ1-1; D remains unclear. The CDR3 loop spans 14 amino acids. Germline V gives CDR1 SGHDT, CDR2 YYEEEE. V lost 2 bases to trimming and J lost 0 bases, with 8 bases between them. The CDR3 DNA follows: TGTGCCAGCAGCTTAGTGGCAGTGAACACTGAAGCTTTCTTT. Its translation is CASSLVAVNTEAFF.

The chain has TRBV28 and TRBJ1-5, with D unresolved. The CDR3 runs 13 residues. Per the germline V gene, CDR1 is MDHEN and CDR2 is SYDVKM. Trimming stripped 4 bases from V and 0 bases from J, with 4 bases between. The CDR3, as DNA: TGTGCCAGCAGTTGGAGTAGCAATCAGCCCCAGCATTTT. This translates into CASSWSSNQPQHF.

The chain combines TRBV6-5 with TRBJ1-5, with TRBD1 matching over 7 bases. Germline CDR1 is MNHEY and CDR2 is SVGAGI. J lost 7 bases, V lost 4 bases, and 4 bases had no gene match. The CDR3 length is 13 residues. CDR3 sequence (DNA): TGTGCCAGCAGTTTGCAGGGGGGACAGCCCCAGCATTTT. Translated: CASSLQGGQPQHF.

The chain links TRBV28 to TRBJ2-1, with 9 bases aligning to TRBD1. The CDR3 covers 16 residues. Germline CDR1 reads MDHEN; CDR2 reads SYDVKM. Trimming took 3 bases from V and 2 from J; bases not matched to a gene: 5. The CDR3 loop reads CASSLSGQGAYNEQFF. CDR3 nucleotide sequence: TGTGCCAGCAGTTTGTCGGGACAGGGTGCCTACAATGAGCAGTTCTTC.